Listed below are T cell receptor beta chains from one sample, sequenced in a study of OX40 agonist ivuxolimab in advanced cancers. Sequencing was performed with immunoSEQ multiplex PCR; in TCRdb, only in-frame clones are kept and a portion is missing. Of approximately 80,000 clones listed, about 95% are singletons. The input for sequencing was CD4+ or CD8+ T cells sorted from blood, taken in a trial of the OX40 agonist ivuxolimab. All receptors derive from an adult with an advanced solid tumor such as melanoma, head and neck, liver or kidney cancer. CDR3s include the opening cysteine and the closing phenylalanine or tryptophan. Each record gives: clone size, V gene, J gene, D gene, CDR3 length, CDR3 protein, CDR3 DNA. D genes are given only for firm matches. Clone size is stated in some rows and not others, as once, few, many or a class when expanded.

once	TRBV7-8	TRBJ2-5	-	14	CASSLVGVGETQYF	TGTGCCAGCAGCTTAGTAGGGGTCGGCGAGACCCAGTACTTC
-	TRBV11-2	TRBJ2-3	-	14	CASSLQSGADTQYF	TGTGCCAGCAGCTTACAATCAGGAGCAGATACGCAGTATTTT
-	TRBV5-6	TRBJ2-5	-	13	CASSSRHLETQYF	TGTGCCAGCAGCTCGAGACATTTGGAGACCCAGTACTTC
-	TRBV27	TRBJ2-1	-	15	CASSLGTSDYNEQFF	TGTGCCAGCAGTTTGGGTACTTCCGATTACAATGAGCAGTTCTTC
-	TRBV7-9	TRBJ1-1	-	16	CASSLPIRGLNTEAFF	TGTGCCAGCAGCTTACCTATCAGGGGATTGAACACTGAAGCTTTCTTT
once	TRBV30	TRBJ1-3	TRBD1	15	CAWHAGTGIGNTIYF	TGTGCCTGGCATGCCGGGACAGGGATAGGAAACACCATATATTTT
-	TRBV7-3	TRBJ2-3	TRBD2	15	CASSLWAGDTDTQYF	TGTGCCAGCAGCTTATGGGCGGGGGACACAGATACGCAGTATTTT
-	TRBV5-5	TRBJ2-1	-	15	CASSPGDWGSDEQFF	TGTGCCAGCAGCCCGGGTGATTGGGGGAGCGATGAGCAGTTCTTC
-	TRBV9	TRBJ2-3	TRBD1	17	CASSAADRGVATDTQYF	TGTGCCAGCAGCGCCGCGGACAGGGGAGTGGCCACAGATACGCAGTATTTT
-	TRBV4-1	TRBJ1-1	TRBD1	14	CASSQGTANTEAFF	TGCGCCAGCAGCCAGGGGACAGCAAACACTGAAGCTTTCTTT
-	TRBV9	TRBJ2-7	TRBD1	13	CASNRGPSYEQYF	TGTGCCAGCAACAGGGGTCCTTCCTACGAGCAGTACTTC
-	TRBV5-6	TRBJ2-1	TRBD2	14	CASSLAGAVWEQFF	TGTGCCAGCAGCTTAGCGGGGGCGGTTTGGGAGCAGTTCTTC
-	TRBV5-6	TRBJ2-3	TRBD2	16	CASSLAGTTVTDTQYF	TGTGCCAGCAGCCTCGCCGGGACTACCGTCACAGATACGCAGTATTTT
-	TRBV6-5	TRBJ1-4	TRBD1	14	CASRFRDSDEKLFF	TGTGCCAGCAGGTTCCGGGACAGCGATGAAAAACTGTTTTTT
-	TRBV28	TRBJ2-1	TRBD2	15	CASSNIAGEANEQFF	TGTGCCAGCAGTAATATAGCGGGAGAGGCCAATGAGCAGTTCTTC
-	TRBV6-5	TRBJ2-5	TRBD1	15	CASSYQAGGGETQYF	TGTGCCAGCAGTTATCAGGCAGGGGGCGGAGAGACCCAGTACTTC
-	TRBV6-5	TRBJ1-5	TRBD1	15	CASSYLRDRDQPQHF	TGTGCCAGCAGTTACCTCCGGGACAGGGATCAGCCCCAGCATTTT
-	TRBV27	TRBJ2-7	-	15	CASSSSFEGSYEQYF	TGTGCCAGCAGTTCCTCGTTTGAGGGGTCGTACGAGCAGTACTTC
-	TRBV5-1	TRBJ2-5	-	13	CASSLRDQETQYF	TGCGCCAGCAGCTTACGCGATCAAGAGACCCAGTACTTC
-	TRBV6-5	TRBJ2-7	-	13	CASSYEWNYEQYF	TGTGCCAGCAGTTACGAGTGGAACTACGAGCAGTACTTC
-	TRBV9	TRBJ2-7	-	13	CASSVEPSYEQYF	TGTGCCAGCAGCGTAGAGCCCTCCTACGAGCAGTACTTC
-	TRBV19	TRBJ2-7	-	16	CASSIEGELGSYEQYF	TGTGCCAGTAGTATAGAAGGGGAGCTGGGCTCCTACGAGCAGTACTTC
-	TRBV7-9	TRBJ1-1	-	15	CASSYEPIMNTEAFF	TGTGCCAGCAGCTATGAGCCCATCATGAACACTGAAGCTTTCTTT
-	TRBV5-4	TRBJ2-1	-	15	CASSVTGPSYNEQFF	TGTGCCAGCAGCGTGACAGGCCCCTCCTACAATGAGCAGTTCTTC
once	TRBV7-2	TRBJ2-3	-	12	CASSPDPLSQYF	TGTGCCAGCAGCCCCGACCCCCTATCGCAGTATTTT
-	TRBV7-6	TRBJ2-7	TRBD2	13	CASSPLREDEQYF	TGTGCCAGCAGCCCGCTACGGGAGGACGAGCAGTACTTC
-	TRBV10-2	TRBJ1-2	-	13	CASSVGMDYGYTF	TGCGCCAGCAGTGTCGGAATGGACTATGGCTACACCTTC
-	TRBV27	TRBJ2-7	TRBD2	16	CASSSRLAGRYYEQYF	TGTGCCAGCAGTTCCCGACTAGCGGGGCGCTACTACGAGCAGTACTTC
-	TRBV29-1	TRBJ2-7	-	12	CSVEGSSYEQYF	TGCAGCGTTGAGGGGAGCTCCTACGAGCAGTACTTC
-	TRBV7-6	TRBJ1-1	-	14	CASSLVTGNTEAFF	TGTGCCAGCAGCTTAGTGACAGGGAACACTGAAGCTTTCTTT
-	TRBV9	TRBJ2-5	-	17	CASSVWTTMNGVETQYF	TGTGCCAGCAGCGTTTGGACTACCATGAACGGAGTGGAGACCCAGTACTTC
-	TRBV19	TRBJ2-7	-	13	CASSSGISYEQYF	TGTGCCAGTAGTAGCGGGATTTCCTACGAGCAGTACTTC
-	TRBV19	TRBJ2-1	TRBD2	14	CASSLGLADNEQFF	TGTGCCAGTAGCCTCGGACTAGCGGACAATGAGCAGTTCTTC
-	TRBV7-9	TRBJ1-2	TRBD1	16	CASSSEDRAFNYGYTF	TGTGCCAGCAGCTCCGAAGACAGGGCGTTTAACTATGGCTACACCTTC
-	TRBV6-5	TRBJ1-5	TRBD1	16	CASSYFGQGVNQPQHF	TGTGCCAGCAGTTACTTCGGACAGGGCGTCAATCAGCCCCAGCATTTT
-	TRBV6-1	TRBJ2-3	-	13	CASRQESTDTQYF	TGTGCCAGCAGGCAGGAAAGCACAGATACGCAGTATTTT
-	TRBV5-4	TRBJ2-7	TRBD2	13	CASSVGEGLEQYF	TGTGCCAGCAGCGTCGGGGAGGGTCTCGAGCAGTACTTC
-	TRBV27	TRBJ2-7	-	15	CASSLSRGGTYEQYF	TGTGCCAGCAGTCTCTCCCGAGGCGGGACCTACGAGCAGTACTTC
-	TRBV30	TRBJ2-2	-	13	CAWDSSGGGELFF	TGTGCCTGGGACTCCTCGGGTGGCGGGGAGCTGTTTTTT
-	TRBV30	TRBJ2-3	-	12	CARAVAGDTQYF	TGTGCCCGGGCGGTTGCGGGAGATACGCAGTATTTT
-	TRBV9	TRBJ2-1	TRBD1	14	CASSAGGLANEQFF	TGTGCCAGCAGCGCAGGGGGCTTGGCGAATGAGCAGTTCTTC
-	TRBV5-6	TRBJ2-7	-	17	CASSPPKDRWNSYEQYF	TGTGCCAGCAGCCCACCGAAAGACAGATGGAACTCCTACGAGCAGTACTTC
-	TRBV11-3	TRBJ2-7	TRBD1	15	CASSLVVQGQIEQYF	TGTGCCAGCAGCTTAGTGGTACAGGGGCAGATCGAGCAGTACTTC
-	TRBV9	TRBJ2-7	-	11	CASSAGGEQYF	TGTGCCAGCAGCGCCGGCGGCGAGCAGTACTTC
-	TRBV7-3	TRBJ2-1	TRBD2	17	CASSLVSGSSSYNEQFF	TGTGCCAGCAGCTTAGTTAGCGGGTCGAGCTCCTACAATGAGCAGTTCTTC
-	TRBV2	TRBJ2-7	-	16	CASSDPLTGFRLGQYF	TGTGCCAGCAGTGACCCCCTGACAGGATTCCGCCTGGGGCAGTACTTC
-	TRBV7-9	TRBJ1-1	-	12	CASSSVGTEAFF	TGTGCCAGCAGCTCCGTTGGGACTGAAGCTTTCTTT
-	TRBV28	TRBJ2-7	TRBD1	14	CASSLDRGLYEQYF	TGTGCCAGCAGTCTGGACAGGGGGCTCTACGAGCAGTACTTC
few	TRBV2	TRBJ1-5	-	11	CASSEAQPQHF	TGTGCCAGCAGTGAAGCCCAGCCCCAGCATTTT